These 2 T cell receptor beta chains share one sample of origin, sequenced in a study of CD8 T cells in Susac syndrome. An amount of RNA that ranged from roughly 0.45 to 1 ug was reverse transcribed with random hexamers. MiXCR, applied by TCRdb to the immunoSEQ multiplex PCR reads, yields one record per CDR3 protein. The table shows fewer than 250,000 distinct CDR3 sequences, with approximately 90% occurring only once. The sequenced sample was CD8+ T cells from PBMCs. The receptors originated from a human donor with multiple sclerosis.

J is TRBJ1-2 and V is TRBV27, with a weak D call TRBD1 (6 bases). V gave up 5 bases and J gave up 4 bases, with 11 bases separating them. CDR3 size: 13 residues. Germline CDR1 MNHEY, CDR2 SMNVEV (reference sequence). CDR3 amino acids: CASSPQGSYGYTF. The DNA of the CDR3 is TGTGCCAGCAGTCCACAGGGAAGCTATGGCTACACCTTC.

The J gene is TRBJ2-1, the V gene TRBV13; D is uncertain. The CDR3 is made up of 12 amino acids. CDR1 is PRHDT, CDR2 FYEKMQ, per germline (reference sequence). Trimming took off 5 bases at V and 7 bases at J, with 9 bases between the two ends. For the CDR3, the DNA is TGTGCCAGCAGCATTGATCCTAATGAGCAGTTCTTC. Translation: CASSIDPNEQFF.